The 22 T cell receptor beta chains below come from one sample, sequenced in a study of T cells in Graves' hyperthyroidism and ophthalmopathy (dated by TCRdb to the late 2010s). Libraries came from multiplex PCR. TCRdb lists the instrument as Illumina HiSeq 2000. The TCR beta CDR3 regions were amplified from the RNA transcripts. A first-round RT-PCR of the TCR CDR3 used the HTBI primer set with the Qiagen OneStep RT-PCR kit. TCRdb reprocessed the public reads (quality trimming at Q25 with fastp, clone calling with MiXCR) and kept in-frame beta chains. A single entry per CDR3 protein holds the most common genes and DNA from its merged rows. The sample table shows 700,000 to 950,000 distinct CDR3 sequences, and about a third are seen once. The ten largest account for around 29% of the sample. Source material: blood. The receptors were sampled from a middle-aged woman with Graves' hyperthyroidism.

There are a few counts of this clonotype. The J gene is TRBJ1-1, the V gene TRBV6-5; 10 positions match TRBD1. After removal of 8 bases from V and 2 bases from J, the junction contained 20 bases not matched to a gene. CDR3 length equals 19 residues. CDR1 is MNHEY, CDR2 SVGAGI, per germline. In DNA form, the CDR3 reads TGTGCCAGCCCGTCCCGACGAGGCTGGACAGGGGGGTTCAACACTGAAGCTTTCTTT. Translated, it gives CASPSRRGWTGGFNTEAFF.

This clonotype was observed many times. The chain links TRBV24-1 to TRBJ1-2, with D perhaps matching TRBD1 (6 bases). V lost 3 bases, J lost 6 bases, and 19 bases lay in between. The CDR3 covers 16 residues. Germline values: CDR1 KGHDR, CDR2 SFDVKD. The CDR3 loop is CATSDPSQGNSNGYTF. Written as DNA, the CDR3 is TGTGCCACCAGTGATCCGTCACAGGGTAATAGCAATGGCTACACCTTC.

This clonotype appeared once. The chain carries TRBV12-3 or TRBV12-4 and TRBJ2-5, with 8 bases matching TRBD1. This CDR3 contains 14 residues. V shed 3 bases and J 7 bases; nucleotides not matched to a gene: 7. CDR3 sequence reads: CASSLTGARGTQYF. In nucleotides, the CDR3 is TGTGCCAGCAGTTTGACAGGGGCTCGGGGGACCCAGTACTTC.

The chain combines TRBV7-9 with TRBJ2-2; TRBD1 might be the D (6 bases). V was clipped by 4 bases and J by 7 bases, with 13 bases between them. This CDR3 comprises 14 residues. Germline assignment: CDR1 SEHNR and CDR2 FQNEAQ (reference sequence). The CDR3: CASSSQGVGGELFF. The CDR3 coding sequence is TGTGCCAGCAGCTCACAGGGCGTTGGCGGGGAGCTGTTTTTT.

This clonotype was recorded many times. The V and J genes are TRBV5-6 and TRBJ1-2, with 9 bases lining up with TRBD1. The V segment lost 5 bases and the J segment 2 bases; nucleotides outside the gene matches: 4. Germline-derived CDR1 and CDR2 are SGHDT and YYEEEE. CDR3 size: 14 residues. CDR3 in amino acids: CASRLQGANYGYTF. CDR3 bases: TGTGCCAGCAGGTTACAGGGGGCGAACTATGGCTACACCTTC.

The gene calls are TRBV10-3 and TRBJ2-7; 12 positions match TRBD1. V lost 5 bases to trimming and J lost 3 bases; unmatched junction nucleotides: 5. From germline, CDR1 is ENHRY and CDR2 SYGVKD. This CDR3 contains 15 residues. The CDR3 is CAISSGTGGLYEQYF. CDR3 nucleotide sequence: TGTGCCATCAGTTCGGGGACAGGGGGCCTCTACGAGCAGTACTTC.

This clonotype was observed a handful of times. The chain uses TRBV6-5 and TRBJ1-4; 7 bases are a match to TRBD1. This CDR3 contains 14 residues. CDR1 and CDR2 from the germline V gene are MNHEY and SVGAGI. The ends lost 7 bases at V and 5 bases at J; junction bases unmatched: 7. The CDR3 spells CASIPGTANEKLFF. CDR3 coding DNA: TGTGCCAGCATTCCCGGGACAGCAAATGAAAAACTGTTTTTT.

This clonotype was seen at least ten times. The rearrangement uses TRBV10-3 and TRBJ1-1, with a weak D call TRBD1 (5 bases). Per the germline V gene, CDR1 is ENHRY and CDR2 is SYGVKD. The length of the CDR3 is 13 residues. The V gene lost 2 bases and the J gene lost 7 bases, with 11 bases spanning the gap. The CDR3 loop reads CAISEGQGGEAFF. DNA of the CDR3: TGTGCCATCAGTGAGGGGCAGGGAGGTGAAGCTTTCTTT.

This clonotype was detected ten times or more. The chain uses TRBV7-9 and TRBJ2-7; a weak D match, TRBD1 (7 bases). CDR3 length equals 15 residues. The V end was cut by 4 bases, the J end by 3 bases, with 16 bases between. From germline, CDR1 is SEHNR and CDR2 FQNEAQ (reference sequence). This CDR3 reads CASSSPEGAVYEQYF. The CDR3 nucleotides are TGTGCCAGCAGCTCACCGGAGGGGGCAGTCTACGAGCAGTACTTC.

In regard to this clonotype: Possible read error: a much larger clone is one base away. This sequence joins TRBV20-1 and TRBJ1-2; D is uncertain. CDR3 size: 11 residues. Germline V gene lookup returns CDR1 DFQATT and CDR2 SNEGSKA (reference sequence). The CDR3 sequence: CSARERVGCTF. DNA for the CDR3: TGCAGTGCTAGAGAAAGGGTTGGCTGCACCTTC.

V is TRBV15 and J is TRBJ1-5; 8 bases map to TRBD1. Germline loops: CDR1 LNHNV, CDR2 YYDKDF (reference sequence). With V trimmed by 6 bases and J by 2 bases, 3 bases remained unmatched. The CDR3 is made up of 14 amino acids. CDR3 residues: CATRKTGGNQPQHF. In nucleotides, the CDR3 is TGTGCCACCAGGAAGACAGGGGGCAATCAGCCCCAGCATTTT. The full variable domain, completed using reference TRBV15 and TRBJ1-5, is DAMVIQNPRYQVTQFGKPVTLSCSQTLNHNVMYWYQQKSSQAPKLLFHYYDKDFNNEADTPDNFQSRRPNTSFCFLDIRSPGLGDTAMYLCATRKTGGNQPQHFGDGTRLSIL.

The chain uses TRBV7-9 and TRBJ2-3, with 9 bases matching TRBD2. The germline V gene encodes CDR1 SEHNR and CDR2 FQNEAQ (reference sequence). The CDR3 totals 16 residues. The V gene end was trimmed by 5 bases and the J gene end by 8 bases; junction bases not matched to a gene: 14. The CDR3 protein is CASSTRLAAGVVTQYF. CDR3 in DNA: TGTGCCAGCAGCACCCGACTAGCGGCTGGTGTTGTTACGCAGTATTTT.

This chain connects TRBV29-1 to TRBJ1-2; 7 positions match TRBD1. Germline V lookup: CDR1 SQVTM, CDR2 ANQGSEA. The CDR3 is made up of 12 amino acids. J lost 8 bases, V lost 8 bases, and 11 bases had no gene match. CDR3 coding DNA: TGCAGCTTGATGGGACAGACTAGCGGCTACACCTTC. This encodes CSLMGQTSGYTF.

This clonotype was counted at least ten times. This chain connects TRBV19 to TRBJ1-2; D gene ambiguous. Germline assignment: CDR1 LNHDA and CDR2 SQIVND (reference sequence). Trimming left V 8 bases short and J 0 bases short, with 7 bases between. The CDR3 loop spans 12 amino acids. The CDR3 reads CASFFPNYGYTF. For the CDR3, the DNA is TGTGCCAGTTTCTTCCCTAACTATGGCTACACCTTC. Based on the CDR3 plus reference TRBV19 and TRBJ1-2, the full variable domain is DGGITQSPKYLFRKEGQNVTLSCEQNLNHDAMYWYRQDPGQGLRLIYYSQIVNDFQKGDIAEGYSVSREKKESFPLTVTSAQKNPTAFYLCASFFPNYGYTFGSGTRLTVV.

V and J are TRBV6-6 and TRBJ1-6; 9 bases agree with TRBD1. The CDR3 extends over 15 amino acids. V lost 3 bases to trimming and J lost 7 bases; unmatched junction nucleotides: 4. Germline V gives CDR1 MNHNY, CDR2 SVGAGI (reference sequence). The CDR3 here is CASSYRTGENSPLHF. In DNA, the CDR3 is TGTGCCAGCAGTTATCGGACAGGGGAGAATTCACCCCTCCACTTT.

This clonotype was seen repeatedly, ten times or more. The J gene is TRBJ2-6, the V gene TRBV10-3, with 7 bases identical to TRBD1. The CDR3 is 17 amino acids. Germline CDR1 reads ENHRY; CDR2 reads SYGVKD. Germline trimming cut 6 bases from V and 0 bases from J; bases unmatched to any gene: 8. DNA of the CDR3: TGTGCCATCAGCCGGACAGGAAAAAGCTCTGGGGCCAACGTCCTGACTTTC. It specifies CAISRTGKSSGANVLTF.

The chain carries TRBV7-9 and TRBJ2-5, with 10 bases identical to TRBD1. This CDR3 region has 15 residues. Germline V gene lookup returns CDR1 SEHNR and CDR2 FQNEAQ (reference sequence). The V and J ends lost 5 bases and 4 bases, in that order; junction bases with no gene match: 7. The CDR3 nucleotides read TGTGCCAGCAGCCACCGGGACAGGGGCACAGAGACCCAGTACTTC. Its translation: CASSHRDRGTETQYF.

V usage is TRBV19 and J usage is TRBJ2-3; D gene unclear. The CDR3 has 14 residues. Germline V gene lookup returns CDR1 LNHDA and CDR2 SQIVND (reference sequence). V was cut by 5 bases and J by 4 bases, with 13 bases left in between. The CDR3 sequence: CASSPQQPPDTQYF. As DNA, the CDR3 is TGTGCCAGTAGTCCCCAACAGCCTCCAGATACGCAGTATTTT.

J is TRBJ2-7 and V is TRBV9; the D gene is possibly TRBD2 (5 bases). With 2 bases removed from V and 6 bases from J, the gap between germline ends came to 18 bases. Germline V gives CDR1 SGDLS, CDR2 YYNGEE. The CDR3 length is 15 residues. CDR3 in amino acids: CASSVARTAYREQYF. CDR3 DNA: TGTGCCAGCAGCGTGGCCAGGACTGCTTACCGCGAGCAGTACTTC.

The genes are TRBV10-3 and TRBJ2-5, with D uncertain. V lost 5 bases to trimming and J lost 5 bases, with 9 bases between them. The CDR3 has 12 residues. From germline, CDR1 is ENHRY and CDR2 SYGVKD. The chain's CDR3 is CAISIPRETQYF. CDR3 in DNA: TGTGCCATCAGTATACCGCGGGAGACCCAGTACTTC.

The rearrangement uses TRBV10-3 and TRBJ1-4, with 9 positions matching TRBD1. V was clipped by 8 bases and J by 8 bases; unmatched bases: 9. Germline CDR1 is ENHRY and CDR2 is SYGVKD. This CDR3 has 14 amino acids. The DNA for the CDR3 is TGTGCCATCCTGGGCGGGACAGGGAAAGAAAAACTGTTTTTT. This encodes CAILGGTGKEKLFF.

This clonotype has a single count. The chain has TRBV19 and TRBJ1-6; a possible D gene is TRBD1 (6 bases). V lost 8 bases to trimming and J lost 6 bases, with 14 bases between them. Germline CDR1 reads LNHDA; CDR2 reads SQIVND (reference sequence). The CDR3 extends over 14 amino acids. CDR3 in amino acids: CASSLRTVNSPLHF. CDR3 in DNA: TGTGCCAGTTCCCTCCGGACAGTTAATTCACCCCTCCACTTT.